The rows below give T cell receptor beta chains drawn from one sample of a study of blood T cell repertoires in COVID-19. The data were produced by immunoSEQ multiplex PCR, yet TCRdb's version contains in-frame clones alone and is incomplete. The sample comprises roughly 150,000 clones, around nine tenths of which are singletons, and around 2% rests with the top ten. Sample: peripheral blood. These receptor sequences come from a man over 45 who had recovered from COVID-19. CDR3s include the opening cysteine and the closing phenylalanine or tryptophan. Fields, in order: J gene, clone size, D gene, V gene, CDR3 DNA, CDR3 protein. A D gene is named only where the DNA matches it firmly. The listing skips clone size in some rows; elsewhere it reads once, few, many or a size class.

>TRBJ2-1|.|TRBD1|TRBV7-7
TGTGCCAGCAGCGCGGACAGGGTCAGTGAGCAGTTCTTC
CASSADRVSEQFF
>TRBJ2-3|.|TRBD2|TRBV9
TGTGCCAGCAGCGACACTTGGCGGGGGGGCACAGATACGCAGTATTTT
CASSDTWRGGTDTQYF
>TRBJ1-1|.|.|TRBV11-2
TGTGCCAGCAGCCGAGTTATGGGGAGGGTCGGGACTGAAGCTTTCTTT
CASSRVMGRVGTEAFF
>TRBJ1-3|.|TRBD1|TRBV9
TGTGCCAGCAGCACCGGGACAGGGGCAAACACCATATATTTT
CASSTGTGANTIYF
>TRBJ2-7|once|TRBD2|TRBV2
TGTGCCAGCAGTGCGACTAGCGGGAGGCCTTACGAGCAGTACTTC
CASSATSGRPYEQYF
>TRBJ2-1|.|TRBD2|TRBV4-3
TGCGCCAGCAGCCAGCACGCTAGCGGGAGGGCCGACAATGAGCAGTTCTTC
CASSQHASGRADNEQFF
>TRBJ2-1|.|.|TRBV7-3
TGTGCCAGCAGCGCCCGTATCGGCTCCTACAATGAGCAGTTCTTC
CASSARIGSYNEQFF
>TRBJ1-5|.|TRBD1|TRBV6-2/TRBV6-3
TGTGCCAGCAGTTACGGGACAGAGCTGGGGGCTCAGCCCCAGCATTTT
CASSYGTELGAQPQHF
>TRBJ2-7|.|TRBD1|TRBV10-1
TGCGCCAGCAGTTATACCGGGACAGGGGGTTACGAGCAGTACTTC
CASSYTGTGGYEQYF
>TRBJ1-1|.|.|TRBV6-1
TGTGCCAGCAGTGACGGGGGTGGCACTGAAGCTTTCTTT
CASSDGGGTEAFF
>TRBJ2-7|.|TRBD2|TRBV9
TGTGCCAGCAGTTCCCGGGGTAGCGGGCCTTACGAGCAGTACTTC
CASSSRGSGPYEQYF
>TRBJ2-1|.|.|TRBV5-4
TGTGCCAGCAGCCACCAGCAGGGGCCCCCATGGTTCTTC
CASSHQQGPPWFF
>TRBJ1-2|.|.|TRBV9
TGTGCCAGCAGCGTAGAAGGACACCCTAACTATGGCTACACCTTC
CASSVEGHPNYGYTF
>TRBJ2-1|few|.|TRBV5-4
TGTGCCAGCAGCTTGGAACTAGCCGATTCAGGAGAGCAGTTCTTC
CASSLELADSGEQFF
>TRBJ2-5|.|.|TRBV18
TGTGCCAGCTCACCAGTCCTCCAAGAGACCCAGTACTTC
CASSPVLQETQYF
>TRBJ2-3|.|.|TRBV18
TGTGCCAGCTCACGAGAAGATACGCAGTATTTT
CASSREDTQYF
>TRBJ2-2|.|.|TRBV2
TGTGCCAGCAGTGGCCAGGGCACCGGGGAGCTGTTTTTT
CASSGQGTGELFF
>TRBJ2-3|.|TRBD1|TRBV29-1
TGCAGCGTAAGCCGGGACAGCGCAGATACGCAGTATTTT
CSVSRDSADTQYF
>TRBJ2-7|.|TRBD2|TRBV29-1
TGCAGCGTTGGGGGAACCCGGGACGGGGGGACCTACGAGCAGTACTTC
CSVGGTRDGGTYEQYF
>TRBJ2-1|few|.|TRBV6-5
TGTGCCAGCAGCCCAGGAGGGGTCTCCTACAATGAGCAGTTCTTC
CASSPGGVSYNEQFF
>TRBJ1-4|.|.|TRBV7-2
TGTGCCAGCAGCTCTTTGATAGTTGCAACTAATGAAAAACTGTTTTTT
CASSSLIVATNEKLFF
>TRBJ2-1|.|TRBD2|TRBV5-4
TGTGCCAGCAGCTTGGAAGGGCTAGCGGGGGGGTATGAGCAGTTCTTC
CASSLEGLAGGYEQFF
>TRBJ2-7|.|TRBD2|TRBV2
TGTGCCAGCAGTGGGCTAGCGGGAGAAAGGTACGAGCAGTACTTC
CASSGLAGERYEQYF
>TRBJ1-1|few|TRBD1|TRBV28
TGTGCCAGCAGTTTTTATACAGGGGGCTTCAACACTGAAGCTTTCTTT
CASSFYTGGFNTEAFF
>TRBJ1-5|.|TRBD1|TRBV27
TGTGCCAGCAGTTTTCAGGGGGCAAAGGGACAGCCCCAGCATTTT
CASSFQGAKGQPQHF
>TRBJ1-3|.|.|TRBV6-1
TGTGCCAGCAGTGAGCCCGGGGGGGCTGGAAACACCATATATTTT
CASSEPGGAGNTIYF
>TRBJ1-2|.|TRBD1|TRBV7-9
TGTGCCAGCAGCTTAGGTTTTTCAGGGGGCGCCCCCCATGGCTACACCTTC
CASSLGFSGGAPHGYTF
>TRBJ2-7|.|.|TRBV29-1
TGCAGCGTGCGGTCCCGCCTCACCTACGAGCAGTACTTC
CSVRSRLTYEQYF
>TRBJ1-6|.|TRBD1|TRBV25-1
TGTGCCAGCAGTGAAGGGACAGTCAATAATTCACCCCTCCACTTT
CASSEGTVNNSPLHF
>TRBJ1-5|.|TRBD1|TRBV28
TGTGCCAGCAGTCCGGGACAGGGAGTGAGGAATCAGCCCCAGCATTTT
CASSPGQGVRNQPQHF
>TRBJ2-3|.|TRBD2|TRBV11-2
TGTGCCAGCAGCCTTCGGACTAGCGGGGGGGCTTACACAGATACGCAGTATTTT
CASSLRTSGGAYTDTQYF
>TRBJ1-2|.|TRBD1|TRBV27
TGTGCCAGCAGTCCTGACAGGGGGGCTGGCTACACCTTC
CASSPDRGAGYTF
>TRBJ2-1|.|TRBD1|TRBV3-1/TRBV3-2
TGTGCCAGCAGCCAAGATACGTGGACAGGGGTCCCCAATGAGCAGTTCTTC
CASSQDTWTGVPNEQFF
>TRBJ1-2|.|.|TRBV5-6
TGTGCCAGCAGCTTGGGGGAGGGAATTAGTGGCTACACCTTC
CASSLGEGISGYTF
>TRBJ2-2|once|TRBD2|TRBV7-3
TGTGCCAGCAGCCAGGGGCTAGCGGGAGGGCCGAACACCGGGGAGCTGTTTTTT
CASSQGLAGGPNTGELFF
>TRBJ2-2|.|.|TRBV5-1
TGCGCCAGCAGCTTGCGCATTACAGGAAACGGGGAGCTGTTTTTT
CASSLRITGNGELFF
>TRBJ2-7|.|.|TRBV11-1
TGTGCCAGCAGCTTATCACGGGTTGTGAGTTACGAGCAGTACTTC
CASSLSRVVSYEQYF
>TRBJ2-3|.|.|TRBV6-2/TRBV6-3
TGTGCCAGCAGTTATAACGCGGGGAACACAGATACGCAGTATTTT
CASSYNAGNTDTQYF
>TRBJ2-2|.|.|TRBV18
TGTGCCAGCTCACCTCAGGGGACCGGGGAGCTGTTTTTT
CASSPQGTGELFF
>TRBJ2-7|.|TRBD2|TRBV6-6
TGTGCCAGCAGTCGGTCTAGCGGGCATTACGAGCAGTACTTC
CASSRSSGHYEQYF
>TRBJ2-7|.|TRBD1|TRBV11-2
TGTGCCAGCAGCCCATGGGACAGGGGAACCTACGAGCAGTACTTC
CASSPWDRGTYEQYF
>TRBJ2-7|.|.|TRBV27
TGTGCCAGCAGGCGAGGGAGGAGGTCCTACGAGCAGTACTTC
CASRRGRRSYEQYF
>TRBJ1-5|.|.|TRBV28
TGTGCCAGCAGTTTATGGGTCGGGGATAGCAATCAGCCCCAGCATTTT
CASSLWVGDSNQPQHF
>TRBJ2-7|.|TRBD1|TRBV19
TGTGCCAGTAGTACCCCAGGACAGGGGGCGCCCTACGAGCAGTACTTC
CASSTPGQGAPYEQYF